The clone carrying this T cell receptor (beta chain) was seen at least ten times. One entry per CDR3 protein, called by TCRdb with MiXCR from the 5' RACE reads. The sample holds about 300,000 distinct CDR3 sequences, roughly an eighth seen once. CDR3 length: 12 residues. CDR1 is SGHAT, CDR2 FQDESV, per germline (reference sequence). Trimming removed 2 bases at V and 3 bases at J, with 5 bases between. These data come from a study of identical twins. This sample also belongs to another study, concerning yellow fever vaccine responses in identical twins.

Sample: CD8+ T cells sorted from blood. The receptor's source is a woman younger than 30 in good health. This sequence joins TRBV11-1 and TRBJ2-7; D gene ambiguous. CDR3 in DNA: TGTGCCAGCAGCTTAAATAGCTACGAGCAGTACTTC. Translated: CASSLNSYEQYF.